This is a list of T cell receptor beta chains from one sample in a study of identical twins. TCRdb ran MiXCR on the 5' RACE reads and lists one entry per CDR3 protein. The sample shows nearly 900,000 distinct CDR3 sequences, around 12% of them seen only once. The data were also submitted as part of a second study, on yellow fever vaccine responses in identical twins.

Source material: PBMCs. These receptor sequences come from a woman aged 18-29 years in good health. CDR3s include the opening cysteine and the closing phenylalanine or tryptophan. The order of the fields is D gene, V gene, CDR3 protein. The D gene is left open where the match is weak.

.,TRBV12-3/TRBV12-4,CASSFYSAPGAGGANVLTF
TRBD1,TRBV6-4,CASSEGTANQPQHF
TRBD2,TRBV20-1,CSAGGVGGAGGEQFF
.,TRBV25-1,CASSVGGGSGYGYTF
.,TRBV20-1,CSACDEDLGGANVLTF
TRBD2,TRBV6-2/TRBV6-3,CASSRTSGGAETQYF
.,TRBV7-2,CASSLEQNNYEQYF
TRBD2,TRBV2,CASNGRGASAKNIQYF
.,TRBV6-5,CASSYDRTYNEQFF
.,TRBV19,CASSIGGAGNTEAFF
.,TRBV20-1,CSQTVNTEAFF
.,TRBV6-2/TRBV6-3,CASSYWYSDYGYTF
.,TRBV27,CASRSRGRTDTQYF
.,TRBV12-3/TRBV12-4,CASSGAFNQPQHF
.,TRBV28,CASSRRDIPNQPQHF
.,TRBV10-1,CASSERVYNEQFF
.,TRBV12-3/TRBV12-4,CASSQSGWAFF
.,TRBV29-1,CSVLPRQSNTEAFF
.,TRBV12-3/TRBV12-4,CASSLNQGNTIYF
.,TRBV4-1,CASSQVSQGPAETQYF
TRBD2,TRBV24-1,CATSSGGEQFF
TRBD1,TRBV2,CASRGQGTNYEQYF
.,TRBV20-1,CSARSMDTGELFF
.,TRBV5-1,CASRPPWTLQETQYF
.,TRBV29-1,CSVVFNFQETQYF
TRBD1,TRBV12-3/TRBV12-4,CASRQTGLSTEAFF
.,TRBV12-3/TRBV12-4,CASRRQQETQYF
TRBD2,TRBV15,CATPSGGRDTQYF
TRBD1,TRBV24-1,CATSDRTGRQFF
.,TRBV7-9,CASSLEGGPSYNEQFF
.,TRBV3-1,CASSQVYKAGNTEAFF
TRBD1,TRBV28,CARSDTGTGGNEQFF
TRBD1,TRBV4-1,CASSHADRGADTQYF
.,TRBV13,CASSFWAGERTEAFF
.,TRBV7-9,CASSSGTTPHSHNEQFF
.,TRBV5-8,CASSFFPANTGELFF
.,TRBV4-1,CASSQGYRDFTDTQYF
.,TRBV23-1,CASNGSQPQHF
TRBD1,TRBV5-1,CASSPRTGVEAFF
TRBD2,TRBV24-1,CATSDFMAGADTQYF
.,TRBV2,CASSDGEPNEKLFF
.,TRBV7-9,CASSPLESTANEKLFF
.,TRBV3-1,CASSHRVSGVQDTQYF
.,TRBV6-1,CASKGSSYNEQFF
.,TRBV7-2,CASSLQAGEETQYF
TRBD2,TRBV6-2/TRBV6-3,CASQSILAASDTQYF
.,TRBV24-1,CATSEGGGPQETQYF
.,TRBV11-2,CASSRTAYGYTF